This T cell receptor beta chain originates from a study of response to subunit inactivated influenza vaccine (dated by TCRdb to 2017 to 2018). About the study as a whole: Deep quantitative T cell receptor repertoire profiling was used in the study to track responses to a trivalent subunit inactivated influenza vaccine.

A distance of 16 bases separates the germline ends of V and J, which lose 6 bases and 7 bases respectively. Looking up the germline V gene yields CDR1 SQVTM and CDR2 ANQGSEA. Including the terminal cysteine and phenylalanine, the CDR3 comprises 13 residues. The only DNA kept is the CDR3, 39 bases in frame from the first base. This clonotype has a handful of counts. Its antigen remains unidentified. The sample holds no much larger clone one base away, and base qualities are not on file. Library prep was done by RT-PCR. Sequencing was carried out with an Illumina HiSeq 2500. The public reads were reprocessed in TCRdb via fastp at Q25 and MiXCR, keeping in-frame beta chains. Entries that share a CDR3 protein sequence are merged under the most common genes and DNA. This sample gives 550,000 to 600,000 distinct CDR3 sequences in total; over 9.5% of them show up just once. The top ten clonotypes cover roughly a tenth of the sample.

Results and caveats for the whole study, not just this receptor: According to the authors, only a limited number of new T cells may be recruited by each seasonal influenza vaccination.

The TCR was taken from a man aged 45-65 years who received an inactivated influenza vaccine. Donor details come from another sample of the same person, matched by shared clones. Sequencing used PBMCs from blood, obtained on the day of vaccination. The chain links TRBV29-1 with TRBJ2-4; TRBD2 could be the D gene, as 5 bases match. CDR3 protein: CSVRLLSRNIQYF. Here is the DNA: TGCAGCGTCAGACTACTTTCTAGGAACATTCAGTACTTC.